This T cell receptor (beta chain) was observed in a study of vaccination and CD4 T cells after COVID-19. Study in general: A vaccine, either BNT162b2 or mRNA-1273, was given to participants in two doses. As a positive control, some control cultures were given a CEFX pool, while others were given an HIV-1 Nef pool or no peptide. Notes on the study in general: Researchers report that 304 of 307 vaccine-specific clones in convalescent patients proved spike mono-reactive.

V shed 4 bases and J shed 5 bases, with 18 bases lying between them. Germline CDR1 and CDR2: LNHDA and SQIVND (reference sequence). CDR3 size: 15 residues. Sequenced with the Oncomine TCR Beta short-read assay was DNA taken from cultured CD4+ T cells. TCRdb fed the PCR reads into MiXCR, producing one record per CDR3 protein. This sample yields roughly 4,200 distinct CDR3 sequences, of which around 26% are seen a single time; around a quarter belongs to the top ten. Worth noting for this clonotype: The target antigen is unknown.

This sample's treatment: approximately nine-day PBMC culture with coronavirus spike peptide pools or control peptides (ViraFEST assay). The chain carries TRBV19 and TRBJ2-7, with D possibly TRBD2 on 5 matching bases. The source of this sequence is a human donor who had recovered from COVID-19. The sequencing sample was made of CD4+ T cells from blood, cultured in vitro. The CDR3 coding sequence is TGTGCCAGTAGTAGGGTCGGGTTGGTCGGGGACGAGCAGTACTTC. Translation: CASSRVGLVGDEQYF.